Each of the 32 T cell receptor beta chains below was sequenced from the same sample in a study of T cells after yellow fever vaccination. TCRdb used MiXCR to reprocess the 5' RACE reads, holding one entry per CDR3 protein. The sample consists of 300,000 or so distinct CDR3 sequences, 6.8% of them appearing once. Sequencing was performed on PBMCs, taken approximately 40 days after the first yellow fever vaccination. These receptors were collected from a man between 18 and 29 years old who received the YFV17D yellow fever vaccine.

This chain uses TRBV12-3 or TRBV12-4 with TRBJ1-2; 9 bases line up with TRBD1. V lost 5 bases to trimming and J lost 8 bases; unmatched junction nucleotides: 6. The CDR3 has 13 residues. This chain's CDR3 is CASSPRDREGYTF. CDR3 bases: TGTGCCAGCAGTCCCCGGGACAGGGAAGGCTACACCTTC.

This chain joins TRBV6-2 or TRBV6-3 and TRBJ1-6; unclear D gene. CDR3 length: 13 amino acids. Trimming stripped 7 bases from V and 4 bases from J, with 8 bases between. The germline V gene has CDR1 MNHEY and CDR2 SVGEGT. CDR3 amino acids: CASIAGYNSPLHF. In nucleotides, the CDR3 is TGTGCCAGCATTGCGGGATATAATTCACCCCTCCACTTT.

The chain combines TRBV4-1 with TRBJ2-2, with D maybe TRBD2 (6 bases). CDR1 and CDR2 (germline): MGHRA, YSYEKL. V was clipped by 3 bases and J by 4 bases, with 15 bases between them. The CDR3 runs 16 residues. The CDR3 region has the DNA TGCGCCAGCAGCCATTCGCGGACTATGGGCACCGGGGAGCTGTTTTTT. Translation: CASSHSRTMGTGELFF.

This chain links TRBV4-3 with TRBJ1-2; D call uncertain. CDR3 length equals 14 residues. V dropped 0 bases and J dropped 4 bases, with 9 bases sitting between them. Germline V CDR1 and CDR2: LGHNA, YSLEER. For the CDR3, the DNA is TGCGCCAGCAGCCAAGAACCCGGAGGCTATGGCTACACCTTC. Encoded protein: CASSQEPGGYGYTF.

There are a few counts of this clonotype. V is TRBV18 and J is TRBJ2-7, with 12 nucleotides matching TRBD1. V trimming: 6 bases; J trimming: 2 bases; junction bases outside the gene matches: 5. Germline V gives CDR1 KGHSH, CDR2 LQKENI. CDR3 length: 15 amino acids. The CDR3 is CASSLRDRGPYEQYF. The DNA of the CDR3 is TGTGCCAGCTCTCTACGGGACAGGGGGCCCTACGAGCAGTACTTC.

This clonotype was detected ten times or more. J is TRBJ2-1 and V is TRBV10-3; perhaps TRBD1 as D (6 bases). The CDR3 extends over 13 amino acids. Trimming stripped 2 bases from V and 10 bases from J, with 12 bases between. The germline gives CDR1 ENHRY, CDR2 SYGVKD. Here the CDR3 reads CAISEGGEDEQFF. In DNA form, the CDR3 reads TGTGCCATCAGTGAGGGGGGCGAGGACGAGCAGTTCTTC.

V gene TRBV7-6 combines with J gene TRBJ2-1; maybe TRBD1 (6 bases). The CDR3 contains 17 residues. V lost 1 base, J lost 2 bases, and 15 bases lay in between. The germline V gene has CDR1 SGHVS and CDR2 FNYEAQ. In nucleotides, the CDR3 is TGTGCCAGCAGCTTAGGCCCTCGGACAGTCACCTACAATGAGCAGTTCTTC. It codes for CASSLGPRTVTYNEQFF.

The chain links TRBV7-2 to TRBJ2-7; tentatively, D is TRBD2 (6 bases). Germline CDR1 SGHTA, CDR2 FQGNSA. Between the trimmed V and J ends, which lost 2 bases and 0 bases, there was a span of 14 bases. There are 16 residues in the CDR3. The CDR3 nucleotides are TGTGCCAGCAGCTTAAATGGGCGGGGTACCTCCTACGAGCAGTACTTC. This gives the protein CASSLNGRGTSYEQYF.

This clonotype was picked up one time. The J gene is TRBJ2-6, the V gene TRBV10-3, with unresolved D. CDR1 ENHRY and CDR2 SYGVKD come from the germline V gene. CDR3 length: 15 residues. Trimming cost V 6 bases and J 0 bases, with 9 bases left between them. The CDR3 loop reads CAIRPGNSGANVLTF. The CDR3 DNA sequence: TGTGCCATCAGGCCAGGCAACTCTGGGGCCAACGTCCTGACTTTC.

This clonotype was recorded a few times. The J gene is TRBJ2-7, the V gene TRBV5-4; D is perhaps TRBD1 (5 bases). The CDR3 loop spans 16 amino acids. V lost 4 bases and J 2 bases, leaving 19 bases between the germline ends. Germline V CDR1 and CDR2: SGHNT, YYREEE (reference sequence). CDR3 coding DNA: TGTGCCAGCAGCCAATACCCAGGGATCGGCCCCTACGAGCAGTACTTC. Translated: CASSQYPGIGPYEQYF.

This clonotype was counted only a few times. CDR3 protein: CASSEGQFEYWNEKLFF. CDR3 in DNA: TGTGCCAGCAGTGAAGGACAGTTCGAGTATTGGAATGAAAAACTGTTTTTT. V usage is TRBV6-1 and J usage is TRBJ1-4; D might be TRBD1 (5 bases). V was trimmed by 1 base and J by 5 bases, leaving 17 bases between them. In germline, CDR1 is MNHNS, CDR2 SASEGT. The CDR3 totals 17 residues.

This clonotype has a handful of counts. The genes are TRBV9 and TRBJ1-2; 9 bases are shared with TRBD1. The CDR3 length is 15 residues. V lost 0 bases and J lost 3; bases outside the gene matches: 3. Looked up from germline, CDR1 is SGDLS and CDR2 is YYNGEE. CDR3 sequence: CASSVAGQGYYGYTF. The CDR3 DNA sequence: TGTGCCAGCAGCGTAGCGGGACAGGGATACTATGGCTACACCTTC.

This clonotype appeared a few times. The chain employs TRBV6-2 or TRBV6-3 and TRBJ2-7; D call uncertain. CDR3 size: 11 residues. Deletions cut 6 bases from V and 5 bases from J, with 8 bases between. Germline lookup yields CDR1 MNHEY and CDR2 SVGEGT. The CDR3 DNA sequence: TGTGCCAGCAGCCCCGGAGACGAGCAGTACGTC. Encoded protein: CASSPGDEQYV.

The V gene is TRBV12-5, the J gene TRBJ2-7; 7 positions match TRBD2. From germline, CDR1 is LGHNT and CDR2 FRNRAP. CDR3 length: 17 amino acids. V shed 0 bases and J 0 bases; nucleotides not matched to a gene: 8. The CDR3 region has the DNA TGTGCTAGTGGTTTGGTCCTCGGAGCGGGGAGCTCCTACGAGCAGTACTTC. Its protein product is CASGLVLGAGSSYEQYF.

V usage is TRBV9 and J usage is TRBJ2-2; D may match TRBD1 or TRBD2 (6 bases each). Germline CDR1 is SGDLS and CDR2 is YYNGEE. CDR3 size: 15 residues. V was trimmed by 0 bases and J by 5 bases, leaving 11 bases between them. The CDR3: CASSVEGGPTGELFF. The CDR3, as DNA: TGTGCCAGCAGCGTAGAGGGGGGCCCGACCGGGGAGCTGTTTTTT.

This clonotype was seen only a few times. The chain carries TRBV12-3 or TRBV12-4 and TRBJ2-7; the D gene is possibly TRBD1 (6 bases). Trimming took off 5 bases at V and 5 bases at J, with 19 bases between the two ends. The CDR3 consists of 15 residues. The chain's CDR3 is CASSLVRQGLHEQYF. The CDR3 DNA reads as TGTGCCAGCAGTCTGGTTCGCCAGGGGCTCCACGAGCAGTACTTC.

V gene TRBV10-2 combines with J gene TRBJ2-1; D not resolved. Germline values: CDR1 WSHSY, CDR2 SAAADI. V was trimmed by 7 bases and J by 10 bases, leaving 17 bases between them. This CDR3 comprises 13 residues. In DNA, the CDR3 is TGCGCCAGCACCCCCTCTGACATCGGAGAGCAGTTCTTC. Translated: CASTPSDIGEQFF.

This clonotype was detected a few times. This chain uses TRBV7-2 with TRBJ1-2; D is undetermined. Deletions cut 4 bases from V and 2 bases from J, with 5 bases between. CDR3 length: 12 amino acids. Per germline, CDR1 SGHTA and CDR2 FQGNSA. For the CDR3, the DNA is TGTGCCAGCAGCTGGGTCAACTATGGCTACACCTTC. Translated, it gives CASSWVNYGYTF.

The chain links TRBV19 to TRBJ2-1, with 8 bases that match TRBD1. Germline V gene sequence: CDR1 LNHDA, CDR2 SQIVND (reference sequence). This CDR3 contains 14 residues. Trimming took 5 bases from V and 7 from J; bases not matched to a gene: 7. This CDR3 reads CASSPGGGRNEQFF. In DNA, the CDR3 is TGTGCCAGTAGTCCAGGGGGCGGAAGGAATGAGCAGTTCTTC.

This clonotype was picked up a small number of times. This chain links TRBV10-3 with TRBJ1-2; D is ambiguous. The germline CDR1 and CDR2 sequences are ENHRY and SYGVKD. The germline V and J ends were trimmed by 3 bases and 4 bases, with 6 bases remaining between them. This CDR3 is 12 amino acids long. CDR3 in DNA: TGTGCCATCAGTGAAGGGTTCTATGGCTACACCTTC. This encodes CAISEGFYGYTF.

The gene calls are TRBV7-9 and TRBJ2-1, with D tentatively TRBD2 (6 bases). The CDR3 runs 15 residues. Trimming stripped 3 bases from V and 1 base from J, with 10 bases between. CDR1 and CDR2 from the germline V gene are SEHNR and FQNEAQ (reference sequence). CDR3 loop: CASSFSAGSYNEQFF. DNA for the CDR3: TGTGCCAGCAGCTTTTCGGCGGGGTCCTACAATGAGCAGTTCTTC.

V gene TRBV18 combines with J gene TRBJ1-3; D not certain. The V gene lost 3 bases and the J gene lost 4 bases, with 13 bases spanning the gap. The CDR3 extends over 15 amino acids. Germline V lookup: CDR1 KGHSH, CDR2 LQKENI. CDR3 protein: CASSPSGTLGNTIYF. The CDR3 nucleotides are TGTGCCAGCTCACCTTCGGGCACTCTAGGAAACACCATATATTTT.

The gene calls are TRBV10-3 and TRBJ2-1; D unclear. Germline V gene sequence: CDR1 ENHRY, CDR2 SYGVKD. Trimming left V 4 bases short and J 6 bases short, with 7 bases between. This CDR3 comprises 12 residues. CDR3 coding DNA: TGTGCCATCAGTGGATCGGTCAATGAGCAGTTCTTC. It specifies CAISGSVNEQFF.

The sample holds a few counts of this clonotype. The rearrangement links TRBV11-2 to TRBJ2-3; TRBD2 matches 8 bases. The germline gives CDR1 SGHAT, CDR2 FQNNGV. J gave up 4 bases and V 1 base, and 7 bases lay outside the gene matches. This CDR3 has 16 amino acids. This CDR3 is CASSLVVGGAPDTQYF. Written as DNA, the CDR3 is TGTGCCAGCAGCTTAGTGGTCGGGGGGGCCCCAGATACGCAGTATTTT. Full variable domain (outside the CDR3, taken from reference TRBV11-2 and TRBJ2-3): EAGVAQSPRYKIIEKRQSVAFWCNPISGHATLYWYQQILGQGPKLLIQFQNNGVVDDSQLPKDRFSAERLKGVDSTLKIQPAKLEDSAVYLCASSLVVGGAPDTQYFGPGTRLTVL.

The CDR3 region has the DNA TGTGCCAGCAGCCATCCCTCTCCCAGGGGTCCCTACGAGCAGTACTTC. It translates to CASSHPSPRGPYEQYF. The V call is TRBV14, the J call TRBJ2-7, with a tentative D call TRBD1 (6 bases). The CDR3 extends over 16 amino acids. The V gene's germline CDR1 is SGHDN and CDR2 FVKESK. Trimming stripped 3 bases from V and 2 bases from J, with 17 bases between.

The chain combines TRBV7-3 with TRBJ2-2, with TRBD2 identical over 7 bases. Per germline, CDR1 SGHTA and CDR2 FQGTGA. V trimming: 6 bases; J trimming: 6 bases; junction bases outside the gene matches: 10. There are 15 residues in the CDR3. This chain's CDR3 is CASRPGGSSPGELFF. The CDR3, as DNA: TGTGCCAGCAGACCCGGGGGGAGCTCTCCCGGGGAGCTGTTTTTT.

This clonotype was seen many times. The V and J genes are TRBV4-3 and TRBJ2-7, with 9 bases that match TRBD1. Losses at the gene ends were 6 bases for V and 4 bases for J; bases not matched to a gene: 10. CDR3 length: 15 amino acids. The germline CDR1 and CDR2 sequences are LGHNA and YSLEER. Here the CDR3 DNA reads TGCGCCAGCAGTCCGGACAGGGGCGGGATATACGAGCAGTACTTC. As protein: CASSPDRGGIYEQYF.

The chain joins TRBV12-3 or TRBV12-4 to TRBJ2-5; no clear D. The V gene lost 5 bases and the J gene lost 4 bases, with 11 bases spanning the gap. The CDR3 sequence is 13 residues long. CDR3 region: CASSPVTLETQYF. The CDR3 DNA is TGTGCCAGCAGTCCCGTCACTCTAGAGACCCAGTACTTC.

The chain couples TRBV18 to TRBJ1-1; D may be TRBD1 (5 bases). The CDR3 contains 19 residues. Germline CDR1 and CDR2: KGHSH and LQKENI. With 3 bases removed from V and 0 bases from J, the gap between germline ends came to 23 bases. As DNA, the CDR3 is TGTGCCAGCTCACCGTTCTCGCGCGGGGGAGGTTGGATGAACACTGAAGCTTTCTTT. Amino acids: CASSPFSRGGGWMNTEAFF.

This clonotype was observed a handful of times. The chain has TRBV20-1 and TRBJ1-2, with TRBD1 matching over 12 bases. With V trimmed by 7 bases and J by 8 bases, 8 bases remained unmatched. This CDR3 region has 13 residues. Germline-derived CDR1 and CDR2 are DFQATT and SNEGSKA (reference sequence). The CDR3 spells CSVTGQGAGGYTF. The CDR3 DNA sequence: TGCAGTGTAACGGGACAGGGGGCAGGGGGCTACACCTTC.

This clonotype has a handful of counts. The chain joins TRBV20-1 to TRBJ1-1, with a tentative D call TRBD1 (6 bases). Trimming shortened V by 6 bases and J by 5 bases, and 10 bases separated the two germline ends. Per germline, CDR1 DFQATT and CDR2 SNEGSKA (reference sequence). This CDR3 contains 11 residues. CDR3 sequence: CSAKGGTEAFF. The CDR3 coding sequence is TGCAGTGCCAAAGGGGGGACTGAAGCTTTCTTT.

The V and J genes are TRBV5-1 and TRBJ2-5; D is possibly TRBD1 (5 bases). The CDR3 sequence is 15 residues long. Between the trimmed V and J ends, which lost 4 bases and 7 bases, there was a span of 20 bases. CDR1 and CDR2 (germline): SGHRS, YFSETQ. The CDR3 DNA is TGCGCCAGCAGCACCGATCAGGGCTCGGTGGGGACCCAGTACTTC. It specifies CASSTDQGSVGTQYF.